These 8 T cell receptor beta chains share one sample of origin, sequenced in a study of regulatory T cells in long-lasting Graves disease. Construction of the TCR beta libraries employed iRepertoire HTBI primers in conjunction with Arm-PCR of CDR3 regions. Each CDR3 protein gets one entry after TCRdb re-called the multiplex PCR reads with MiXCR. The repertoire has some 230,000 distinct CDR3 sequences, about 18% of them found once; the top ten carry around 20%. The sample's time point: newly diagnosed GD, antithyroid drugs for less than 3 months. There was RNA extracted from PBMCs, and the TCR library was made from it. Material: peripheral blood mononuclear cells (PBMCs), obtained at new diagnosis, from a patient treated with antithyroid drugs. The receptors derive from a female donor with Graves disease.

This clonotype was seen ten or more times. The chain has TRBV10-3 and TRBJ2-2; TRBD1 matches at 10 bases. The V gene's germline CDR1 is ENHRY and CDR2 SYGVKD. CDR3 length equals 16 residues. The ends lost 6 bases at V and 6 bases at J; junction bases unmatched: 10. The CDR3 here is CAISKAGTGAAGELFF. Written as DNA, the CDR3 is TGTGCCATCAGCAAAGCCGGGACAGGGGCCGCCGGGGAGCTGTTTTTT.

There are many counts of this clonotype. The J gene is TRBJ2-1, the V gene TRBV20-1, with TRBD2 matching 11 bases. The CDR3 extends over 14 amino acids. Germline CDR1 and CDR2: DFQATT and SNEGSKA (reference sequence). V dropped 8 bases and J dropped 4; count of bases not matched to a gene: 7. The CDR3 spells CSSTGTSGYNEQFF. The CDR3 nucleotides read TGCAGTAGTACCGGGACTAGCGGTTACAATGAGCAGTTCTTC.

This clonotype was counted at least ten times. The chain recombines TRBV10-2 with TRBJ2-7; D might be TRBD1 (5 bases). Germline V gives CDR1 WSHSY, CDR2 SAAADI. V dropped 8 bases and J dropped 1 base, with 9 bases sitting between them. CDR3 length: 12 residues. The CDR3 protein is CASGRQSYEQYF. DNA of the CDR3: TGCGCCAGCGGTCGACAGTCCTACGAGCAGTACTTC.

This clonotype was counted many times. The chain has TRBV28 and TRBJ1-1, with TRBD1 identical over 8 bases. Germline CDR1 MDHEN, CDR2 SYDVKM. The CDR3 length is 14 residues. V lost 7 bases, J lost 5 bases, and 9 bases stayed unmatched. In DNA form, the CDR3 reads TGTGCCAGCATCCTCCTCACAGGGGGGACTGAAGCTTTCTTT. Protein sequence: CASILLTGGTEAFF.

In this sample, this clonotype turned up once. A much larger clone differs by one base, so this may be a read error. The V gene is TRBV5-4, the J gene TRBJ2-3; 15 nucleotides align to TRBD2. The DNA end is a closer match to TRBJ2-7, so the J assignment may be wrong. The CDR3 consists of 14 residues. Germline CDR1 is SGHNT and CDR2 is YYREEE (reference sequence). As DNA, the CDR3 is TGTGCCAGCGGACTAGCGGGAGGGCCAGATGAGCAGTACTTC. Its translation is CASGLAGGPDEQYF.

The V gene is TRBV6-1, the J gene TRBJ2-7; 14 positions match TRBD2. The germline V gene encodes CDR1 MNHNS and CDR2 SASEGT. V was pared by 5 bases and J by 7 bases, with 7 bases of the junction left unmatched. This CDR3 region has 15 residues. DNA for the CDR3: TGTGCCAGCAGTAGCCCGGGACTAGCGGGAGTGGAGCAGTACTTC. It yields the protein CASSSPGLAGVEQYF.

This clonotype has at least ten counts. The chain links TRBV9 to TRBJ2-1; 10 bases map to TRBD2. The CDR3 contains 16 residues. Germline V gene lookup returns CDR1 SGDLS and CDR2 YYNGEE. The V and J ends lost 0 bases and 6 bases, in that order; junction bases with no gene match: 6. CDR3 nucleotides: TGTGCCAGCAGCGTAGCTCCAGCGGGAGGGGCCAATGAGCAGTTCTTC. It encodes CASSVAPAGGANEQFF. The full variable domain, rest sourced from reference TRBV9 and TRBJ2-1, is DSGVTQTPKHLITATGQRVTLRCSPRSGDLSVYWYQQSLDQGLQFLIQYYNGEERAKGNILERFSAQQFPDLHSELNLSSLELGDSALYFCASSVAPAGGANEQFFGPGTRLTVL.

The table lists this clonotype with many counts. The chain recombines TRBV18 with TRBJ2-7; 10 nucleotides match TRBD1. The germline V gene has CDR1 KGHSH and CDR2 LQKENI. The CDR3 consists of 15 residues. Trimming at V came to 5 bases and at J to 6 bases, leaving 10 bases not matched to a gene. As DNA, the CDR3 is TGTGCCAGCTCATTTGGCCCGGGACAGGGGTTCGAGCAGTACTTC. Its translation: CASSFGPGQGFEQYF.